This T cell receptor (beta chain) derives from a study of PD-1 blockade in classical Hodgkin lymphoma. Overall study results and limits: Baseline diversity was lower in partial responders and progressors than complete responders. Baseline TCR diversity was reportedly lower in newly diagnosed patients than healthy donors. The study found that TCR diversity rose significantly by C4D1 in CD4+ but not CD8+ cells.

This clone has more than one count but fewer than ten. Its antigen remains unidentified. Losses at the gene ends were 2 bases for V and 4 bases for J; bases not matched to a gene: 8. This CDR3 has 15 residues. Germline-derived CDR1 and CDR2 are MGHDK and SYGVNS. All trial patients relapsed after autologous stem cell transplantation. Here immunoSEQ multiplex PCR was the method, and the copy in TCRdb shows in-frame clones only, minus some. The sample has roughly 50,000 clones; about 84% are singletons. The chain links TRBV25-1 to TRBJ2-7, with 7 nucleotides matching TRBD1. The source was peripheral blood mononuclear cells (PBMCs), collected at baseline. This TCR was recovered from a human donor with classical Hodgkin lymphoma. For the CDR3, the DNA is TGTGCCAGCAGTGAAAGTGAAGGGGGCGGATACGAGCAGTACGTC. Protein: CASSESEGGGYEQYV.